Listed below are T cell receptor beta chains from one sample, sequenced in a study of blood T cell repertoires in COVID-19. Assay used: immunoSEQ multiplex PCR; TCRdb lists only in-frame clones, some missing. This table holds 100,000 or so clones, under 90% found once. Sequencing used peripheral blood. These receptors were obtained from a man older than 75 with acute or convalescent COVID-19. CDR3s include the opening cysteine and the closing phenylalanine or tryptophan. A D gene is named only where the DNA matches it firmly. Part of the rows lack a size; the others show once, few, many or a class for expanded clones.

>TRBV19|TRBJ2-7|TRBD1|once
TGTGCCAGTAGTGAAGGGGGCAGGAGCTCCTACGAGCAGTACTTC
CASSEGGRSSYEQYF
>TRBV29-1|TRBJ2-7|TRBD1|.
TGCAGCGGCGTCGGGAACCGGGACAGGGGTACCTACGAGCAGTACTTC
CSGVGNRDRGTYEQYF
>TRBV7-2|TRBJ2-2|.|.
TGTGCCAGCAGCTTAGTGCGCGGGGAGCTGTTTTTT
CASSLVRGELFF
>TRBV27|TRBJ1-5|.|.
TGTGCCAGCAGACTTATGGGCGATCAGCCCCAGCATTTT
CASRLMGDQPQHF
>TRBV19|TRBJ2-1|TRBD2|.
TGTGCCAGTAGTATAAGGGCGTCCCGGGGGGGGGATGAGCAGTTCTTC
CASSIRASRGGDEQFF
>TRBV11-2|TRBJ2-2|.|.
TGTGCCAGCAGCTTAGTAGGAGATACGAACACCGGGGAGCTGTTTTTT
CASSLVGDTNTGELFF
>TRBV10-3|TRBJ2-1|.|once
TGTGCCACCGGGGTCGCCAACAATGAGCAGTTCTTC
CATGVANNEQFF
>TRBV4-3|TRBJ1-4|.|.
TGCGCCAGCAGCCAAGATGCAGGGGCTGAAAAACTGTTTTTT
CASSQDAGAEKLFF
>TRBV2|TRBJ2-2|TRBD1|.
TGTGCCAGCAAGGGGACAGGGGGTAGCGGGGAGCTGTTTTTT
CASKGTGGSGELFF
>TRBV5-1|TRBJ1-1|TRBD1|.
TGCGCCAGCAGCTTGGCCACGGCGGGACAGGGGGCGAGGGCTTTCTTT
CASSLATAGQGARAFF
>TRBV6-5|TRBJ2-5|.|.
TGTGCCAGCAGTTACTCGCCAAGCCCAGGAGAGACCCAGTACTTC
CASSYSPSPGETQYF
>TRBV18|TRBJ1-4|TRBD1|.
TGTGCCAGCTCACCTCAGACAGGGGTCAACGAAAAACTGTTTTTT
CASSPQTGVNEKLFF
>TRBV6-1|TRBJ1-5|.|once
TGTGCCAGCAGTGAAAATAGAGGGCAGCACCAGCATTTT
CASSENRGQHQHF
>TRBV11-2|TRBJ2-7|TRBD2|.
TGTGCCAGCAGCGCACGGGGACTAGCGGGAGTCGAGCAGTACTTC
CASSARGLAGVEQYF
>TRBV3-1/TRBV3-2|TRBJ2-7|.|once
TGTCCCACCCCCCAACCCCCCTCGGGAAACCACGACTACGAGCAGTACTTC
CPTPQPPSGNHDYEQYF
>TRBV7-9|TRBJ2-1|TRBD2|.
TGTGCCAGCAGCTCCTCCCCGATAGCGGGAGGGAGCTCCTACAATGAGCAGTTCTTC
CASSSSPIAGGSSYNEQFF
>TRBV27|TRBJ2-1|.|.
TGTGCCAGCAGTTGGGGGCTGGGGAAGCAGTTCTTC
CASSWGLGKQFF
>TRBV6-5|TRBJ1-6|.|.
TGTGCCAGCAGCTCTTACATACGATATAATTCACCCCTCCACTTT
CASSSYIRYNSPLHF
>TRBV19|TRBJ2-3|TRBD2|.
TGTGCCAGTAGTATAGCCTATGCGGGAGGCCGAGATACGCAGTATTTT
CASSIAYAGGRDTQYF
>TRBV7-3|TRBJ2-6|TRBD1|.
TGTGCCAGCAGCTTATCCGGGACAGCCTCTGGGGCCAACGTCCTGACTTTC
CASSLSGTASGANVLTF
>TRBV4-2|TRBJ2-3|.|once
TGTGCCAGCAGCCACTCCTTCGGTGACAGGAGCACAGATACGCAGTATTTT
CASSHSFGDRSTDTQYF
>TRBV29-1|TRBJ2-2|.|once
TGCAGCGTTTATAGGGAGGTGGGCACCGGGGAGCTGTTTTTT
CSVYREVGTGELFF
>TRBV30|TRBJ1-6|.|.
TGTGCCTGGAGTGTGGCCGATAATTCACCCCTCCACTTT
CAWSVADNSPLHF
>TRBV10-3|TRBJ1-4|.|few
TGTGCCATCAGTGAGTCAGAGAAAACTAATGAAAAACTGTTTTTT
CAISESEKTNEKLFF
>TRBV27|TRBJ2-2|.|.
TGTGCCAGCAGTTTATCATACAGGAAGAACACCGGGGAGCTGTTTTTT
CASSLSYRKNTGELFF
>TRBV28|TRBJ1-1|TRBD1|.
TGTGCCATCAGGGGACAGGAAATTTCTGAAGCTTTCTTT
CAIRGQEISEAFF
>TRBV11-3|TRBJ2-3|.|.
TGTGCCAGCAGCTTAGGCTCGCGGCTGAGCACAGATACGCAGTATTTT
CASSLGSRLSTDTQYF
>TRBV4-1|TRBJ2-7|.|.
TGCGCCAGCAGCCAAGGGGGCCGACTCGCGCAGAAATCCAGCTACGAGCAGTACTTC
CASSQGGRLAQKSSYEQYF
>TRBV28|TRBJ2-7|TRBD1|.
TGTGCCAGCAGATCGACAGGGACCTCCTACGAGCAGTACTTC
CASRSTGTSYEQYF
>TRBV6-5|TRBJ2-3|TRBD2|.
TGTGCCAGCAGTCAGAGCGGGAGAACAGATACGCAGTATTTT
CASSQSGRTDTQYF
>TRBV18|TRBJ1-1|.|.
TGTGCCAGCTCACCACAGCGAGGCAACACTGAAGCTTTCTTT
CASSPQRGNTEAFF
>TRBV25-1|TRBJ1-4|TRBD1|.
TGTGCCAGCAGTGAATTAGGGGGCTTGGGGAGGGAAAAACTGTTTTTT
CASSELGGLGREKLFF
>TRBV30|TRBJ1-3|.|.
TGTGCCTGGAGTGTAAAGGGGGTAACTGGAAACACCATATATTTT
CAWSVKGVTGNTIYF
>TRBV21-1|TRBJ2-7|.|.
TGTGCCAGCAGCCCCTTAACTATGCGGGGAAACCAGGGCGAGCAGTACTTC
CASSPLTMRGNQGEQYF
>TRBV7-2|TRBJ2-3|TRBD2|.
TGTGCCAGCAGGGTCGTCGCGGGGAGGGCAGATACGCAGTATTTT
CASRVVAGRADTQYF
>TRBV18|TRBJ1-3|TRBD1|.
TGTGCCAGCTCACGCGGAGTAGGACAGGGCAGAGGAAACACCATATATTTT
CASSRGVGQGRGNTIYF
>TRBV29-1|TRBJ1-3|.|.
TGCAGCGCCCTTACCTTCCACGGGAGCTCTGGAAACACCATATATTTT
CSALTFHGSSGNTIYF
>TRBV10-3|TRBJ1-1|.|.
TGTGCCATCAACCCGACAGGCCTCAACACTGAAGCTTTCTTT
CAINPTGLNTEAFF
>TRBV19|TRBJ2-3|TRBD1|.
TGTGCCAGTAGTAGCACAGGGGCCCTCACAGATACGCAGTATTTT
CASSSTGALTDTQYF
>TRBV9|TRBJ2-7|.|.
TGTGCCAGCAGCGAACAGGTCACCCCCTACGAGCAGTACTTC
CASSEQVTPYEQYF
>TRBV10-3|TRBJ2-1|.|few
TGTGCCATCAGCGGGGTGATCGATGAGCAGTTCTTC
CAISGVIDEQFF
>TRBV5-1|TRBJ1-6|.|once
TGCGCCAGCAGCTTGGAAGGGGAAAATTCACCCCTCCACTTT
CASSLEGENSPLHF
>TRBV6-2/TRBV6-3|TRBJ2-2|.|few
TGTGCCAGCAGTTATCAACAGGGAGTCGGCACCGGGGAGCTGTTTTTT
CASSYQQGVGTGELFF
>TRBV28|TRBJ1-5|TRBD1|few
TGTGCCAGCAGTTTACCGAGACAGGGGCGCAATCAGCCCCAGCATTTT
CASSLPRQGRNQPQHF
>TRBV7-9|TRBJ1-1|.|.
TGTGCCAGCAGCCCCACAGGGAACACTGAAGCTTTCTTT
CASSPTGNTEAFF
>TRBV7-9|TRBJ1-5|.|.
TGTGCCAGCAGCTTAGGGGACACTGGCAATCAGCCCCAGCATTTT
CASSLGDTGNQPQHF
>TRBV7-9|TRBJ1-1|.|few
TGTGCCAGCAGCTTGCAGGAGGCGAACACTGAAGCTTTCTTT
CASSLQEANTEAFF
>TRBV7-9|TRBJ2-7|.|once
TGTGCCAGCAGCTTAGGTGGGACTGTTTTCTACGAGCAGTACTTC
CASSLGGTVFYEQYF
>TRBV11-2|TRBJ1-4|.|.
TGTGCCAGCAGCCGGCCGGGGGTCACTAATGAAAAACTGTTTTTT
CASSRPGVTNEKLFF
>TRBV6-5|TRBJ2-3|.|.
TGTGCCAGCAGTTACTCGGCTAGCGACACAGATACGCAGTATTTT
CASSYSASDTDTQYF
>TRBV7-3|TRBJ2-6|.|.
TGTGCCAGCAGCTTGACAGACTCTGGGGCCAACGTCCTGACTTTC
CASSLTDSGANVLTF
>TRBV25-1|TRBJ2-7|.|.
TGTGCCAGCAGTGATTCTGCGCTGAGCTCCTACGAGCAGTACTTC
CASSDSALSSYEQYF